This T cell receptor (beta chain) was sequenced during a study of blood T cell repertoires in COVID-19. Background on the study: The United States, Italy and Spain were the sources of the acute and convalescent COVID-19 samples. T cells, B-cell-depleted T cells, or PBMCs supplied cDNA or gDNA.

This clone appeared a single time. Per the authors' pipeline: Researchers report that nucleated cell counts were estimated from reference gene primer amplification. The method was immunoSEQ multiplex PCR; TCRdb's version includes in-frame clones alone and lacks a portion of them. V and J calls and clone size follow that table, whereas D and trimming were derived from the DNA. The table includes hundreds of thousands of clones, 65% to 90% detected once. The CDR3 is 14 residues long. Germline CDR1 SEHNR, CDR2 FQNEAQ (reference sequence). V lost 3 bases to trimming and J lost 6 bases; unmatched junction nucleotides: 2.

Sequenced material: peripheral blood. This TCR derives from a human donor in a cohort sampled during active COVID-19. The chain carries TRBV7-9 and TRBJ1-4, with 9 bases aligning to TRBD1. CDR3 sequence (DNA): TGTGCCAGCAGCTTGGGACAGGGAGATGAAAAACTGTTTTTT. It specifies CASSLGQGDEKLFF.